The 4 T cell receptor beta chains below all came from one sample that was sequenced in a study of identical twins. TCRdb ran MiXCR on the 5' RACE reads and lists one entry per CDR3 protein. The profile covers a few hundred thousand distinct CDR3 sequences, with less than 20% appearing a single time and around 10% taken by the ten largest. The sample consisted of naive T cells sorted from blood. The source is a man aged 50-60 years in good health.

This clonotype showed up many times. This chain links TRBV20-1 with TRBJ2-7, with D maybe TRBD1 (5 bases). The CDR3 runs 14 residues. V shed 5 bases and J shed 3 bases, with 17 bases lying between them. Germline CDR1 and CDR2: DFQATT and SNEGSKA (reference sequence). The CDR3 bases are TGCAGTGCTCCCTCCCAGGGTGTCATCTACGAGCAGTACTTC. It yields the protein CSAPSQGVIYEQYF.

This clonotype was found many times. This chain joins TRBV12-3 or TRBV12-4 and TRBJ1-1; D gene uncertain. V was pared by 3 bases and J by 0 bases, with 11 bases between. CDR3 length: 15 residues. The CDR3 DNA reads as TGTGCCAGCAGTTTTATTAGCGGTTTGAACACTGAAGCTTTCTTT. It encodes CASSFISGLNTEAFF.

Here the CDR3 DNA reads TGTGCCAGCAGTTTAAGAGGGACAGGGATGGGTGAGCAGTTCTTC. Protein sequence: CASSLRGTGMGEQFF. This sequence joins TRBV28 and TRBJ2-1; TRBD1 matches at 9 bases. The CDR3 is 15 residues long. V shed 2 bases and J 9 bases; nucleotides not matched to a gene: 8. Germline V gene lookup returns CDR1 MDHEN and CDR2 SYDVKM.

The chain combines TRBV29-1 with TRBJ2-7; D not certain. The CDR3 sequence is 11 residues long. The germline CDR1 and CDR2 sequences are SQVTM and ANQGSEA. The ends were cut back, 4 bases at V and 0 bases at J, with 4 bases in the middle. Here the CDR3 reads CSVVISYEQYF. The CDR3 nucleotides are TGCAGCGTTGTGATCTCCTACGAGCAGTACTTC.